The 8 T cell receptor beta chains below come from one sample, sequenced in a study of blood T cell repertoires in COVID-19. Sequenced by immunoSEQ multiplex PCR; TCRdb stores in-frame clones only, minus some. Found here are about 82,000 clones, around 85% of them singletons; the top ten hold under 20%. Sequencing was carried out using peripheral blood. These receptor sequences come from a man aged 80 or over with active or convalescent COVID-19.

The V and J genes are TRBV5-5 and TRBJ2-1, with 10 bases lining up with TRBD1. Germline loops: CDR1 SGHKS, CDR2 YYEKEE (reference sequence). CDR3 length: 15 amino acids. The junction had 5 bases not matched to a gene; V was cut back by 5 bases and J by 3 bases. The CDR3 loop reads CASRARTGGYNEQFF. The CDR3 DNA reads TGTGCCAGCAGGGCCCGGACAGGGGGCTACAATGAGCAGTTCTTC.

The chain joins TRBV6-5 to TRBJ2-1; 7 nucleotides agree with TRBD1. V lost 2 bases to trimming and J lost 8 bases; unmatched junction nucleotides: 3. Per germline, CDR1 MNHEY and CDR2 SVGAGI. The CDR3 is made up of 13 amino acids. The CDR3 loop is CASSYHRGDEQFF. The CDR3 nucleotides read TGTGCCAGCAGTTACCACAGGGGCGATGAGCAGTTCTTC.

The CDR3: CATSDSRRQGVNQPQHF. CDR3 sequence (DNA): TGTGCCACCAGTGATAGCCGGCGACAGGGTGTAAATCAGCCCCAGCATTTT. V usage is TRBV24-1 and J usage is TRBJ1-5, with 7 bases lining up with TRBD1. The CDR3 runs 17 residues. Germline values: CDR1 KGHDR, CDR2 SFDVKD. Losses at the gene ends were 3 bases for V and 4 bases for J; bases not matched to a gene: 11.

The gene calls are TRBV19 and TRBJ2-5, with TRBD2 matching over 14 bases. This CDR3 has 17 amino acids. With 5 bases clipped from V and 4 bases from J, the junction kept 9 bases outside the gene matches. Germline V CDR1 and CDR2: LNHDA, SQIVND (reference sequence). As DNA, the CDR3 is TGTGCCAGTAGTCCACGGAGGACTAGCGGGGGGAGAGAGACCCAGTACTTC. Its translation is CASSPRRTSGGRETQYF.

The genes are TRBV5-5 and TRBJ2-7; D perhaps matches TRBD2 (5 bases). V was trimmed by 4 bases and J by 2 bases, leaving 13 bases between them. The CDR3 runs to 14 residues. CDR1 and CDR2 (germline): SGHKS, YYEKEE (reference sequence). CDR3 nucleotide sequence: TGTGCCAGCAGCCGGGATTATCAGGCCTACGAGCAGTACGTC. Amino acid sequence: CASSRDYQAYEQYV.

This clone was counted a few times. CDR3 protein: CASSLAPGGGYTF. As DNA, the CDR3 is TGCGCCAGCAGCTTGGCCCCAGGGGGGGGCTACACCTTC. V gene TRBV5-1 combines with J gene TRBJ1-2, with TRBD1 identical over 7 bases. The CDR3 loop spans 13 amino acids. V was clipped by 0 bases and J by 8 bases; unmatched bases: 4. Per the germline V gene, CDR1 is SGHRS and CDR2 is YFSETQ. The variable domain in full, completed from reference TRBV5-1 and TRBJ1-2, reads KAGVTQTPRYLIKTRGQQVTLSCSPISGHRSVSWYQQTPGQGLQFLFEYFSETQRNKGNFPGRFSGRQFSNSRSEMNVSTLELGDSALYLCASSLAPGGGYTFGSGTRLTVV.

The CDR3 sequence: CASSPGVARYGYTF. DNA of the CDR3: TGTGCCAGCAGTCCAGGGGTGGCCCGCTATGGCTACACCTTC. The chain carries TRBV6-5 and TRBJ1-2, with D perhaps TRBD1 (6 bases). V was clipped by 5 bases and J by 4 bases, with 14 bases between them. Per the germline V gene, CDR1 is MNHEY and CDR2 is SVGAGI. The CDR3 extends over 14 amino acids.

The rearrangement uses TRBV10-2 and TRBJ2-1, with 7 bases that match TRBD1. Looked up from germline, CDR1 is WSHSY and CDR2 is SAAADI. After removal of 8 bases from V and 0 bases from J, the junction contained 10 bases not matched to a gene. This CDR3 has 16 amino acids. The CDR3 reads CASVRTGASSYNEQFF. The CDR3 region has the DNA TGCGCCAGCGTGAGGACAGGCGCAAGCTCCTACAATGAGCAGTTCTTC.